These T cell receptor beta chains were read from a single sample in a study of control samples from healthy donors and cancer patients. Using immunoSEQ multiplex PCR, the repertoire was profiled, and TCRdb retains in-frame clones only, with some absent. The sample records 170,000 or so clones, over 80% being singletons. Sequenced: blood. The source of these receptors is a man younger than 35 in good health. CDR3s include the opening cysteine and the closing phenylalanine or tryptophan.

length: 14; V: TRBV10-3; CDR3: CAISSQDSYQPQHF
length: 15; V: TRBV18; CDR3: CASSPEGLAGDTQYF
length: 15; V: TRBV5-1; CDR3: CASRSSLHTTGELFF
length: 13; V: TRBV5-4; CDR3: CASSLSTGETQYF
length: 14; V: TRBV4-1; CDR3: CASRDLTSTDTQYF
length: 16; V: TRBV4-1; CDR3: CASSPLGQGSEDGYTF
length: 18; V: TRBV27; CDR3: CASSLRWGVAGTTYEQYF
length: 17; V: TRBV4-1; CDR3: CASSQRDFLGGLYEQYF
length: 15; V: TRBV5-5; CDR3: CASSLDRGRHQPQHF
length: 13; V: TRBV25-1; CDR3: CASSDWSGDGYTF
length: 14; V: TRBV9; CDR3: CASSVGDSTGELFF
length: 13; V: TRBV7-9; CDR3: CASSPQGNTEAFF
length: 13; V: TRBV12-3/TRBV12-4; CDR3: CASSSIPGNTIYF
length: 14; V: TRBV27; CDR3: CASSYTGTLYEQYF
length: 15; V: TRBV27; CDR3: CASSPYRPDTYEQYF
length: 18; V: TRBV29-1; CDR3: CSVVKNNFGGRLNQPQHF
length: 17; V: TRBV7-8; CDR3: CASSPDRPIQRTDTQYF
length: 13; V: TRBV13; CDR3: CASSLGSAGEAFF
length: 16; V: TRBV5-6; CDR3: CASSPRRGAGNQPQHF
length: 14; V: TRBV30; CDR3: CAAQSGTGSQPQHF
length: 14; V: TRBV5-1; CDR3: CASSLVGTPAGYTF
length: 13; V: TRBV6-5; CDR3: CASSSFSYNEQFF
length: 15; V: TRBV7-2; CDR3: CASSLTGLVVSPLHF
length: 13; V: TRBV19; CDR3: CASRGTGRSEQYF
length: 15; V: TRBV19; CDR3: CASSASGTSNYEQYF
length: 15; V: TRBV6-5; CDR3: CASSRGGRSYNEQFF
length: 19; V: TRBV2; CDR3: CASSEGWTGSTSGANVLTF
length: 12; V: TRBV6-5; CDR3: CASRRANQPQHF
length: 15; V: TRBV5-1; CDR3: CASSLEGADTGELFF
length: 14; V: TRBV5-1; CDR3: CASRRDSYNSPLHF
length: 14; V: TRBV10-3; CDR3: CAISETGSSYEQYF
length: 13; V: TRBV5-1; CDR3: CASSTEGGNGYTF
length: 14; V: TRBV5-5; CDR3: CASSLLRGHTEAFF
length: 17; V: TRBV5-6; CDR3: CASSTTLAGGHRDTQYF
length: 16; V: TRBV7-3; CDR3: CASSLGTGQNTGELFF
length: 14; V: TRBV5-1; CDR3: CASSSTGGYNEQFF
length: 15; V: TRBV5-1; CDR3: CASSPGAYSNQPQHF
length: 17; V: TRBV7-3; CDR3: CASSLKEAFPFTDTQYF
length: 15; V: TRBV5-1; CDR3: CASSSLQVPSYEQYF
length: 14; V: TRBV11-2; CDR3: CASSNQVSNQPQHF
length: 14; V: TRBV19; CDR3: CASSRQGQSYGYTF